This entry lists 25 T cell receptor beta chains sequenced from one sample in a study of regulatory T cells in long-lasting Graves disease. Regarding time point: newly diagnosed GD, antithyroid drugs for less than 3 months. Generation of the TCR library employed RNA extracted from PBMCs. Researchers made TCR beta libraries by using iRepertoire HTBI primers and running Arm-PCR on CDR3 regions. TCRdb re-called the multiplex PCR reads with MiXCR, one entry per CDR3 protein. Of about 500,000 distinct CDR3 sequences in the sample, more than 10% were seen once. The data were also submitted as part of a second study, on T cells in Graves' hyperthyroidism and ophthalmopathy.

Sample: peripheral blood mononuclear cells (PBMCs), taken at new diagnosis, from a patient treated with antithyroid drugs. Receptor source: a woman in her twenties or thirties with Graves disease.

In its sample, this clonotype was seen a few times. The genes are TRBV7-9 and TRBJ1-1; 11 nucleotides line up with TRBD1. J was trimmed by 3 bases and V by 6 bases; bases with no gene match: 15. This CDR3 comprises 18 residues. Germline CDR1 and CDR2: SEHNR and FQNEAQ (reference sequence). The CDR3 coding sequence is TGTGCCAGCAGGTTCCTTTTTTTAGGACAGGGGGCGGACACTGAAGCTTTCTTT. This gives the protein CASRFLFLGQGADTEAFF.

This clonotype was seen many times. The rearrangement uses TRBV2 and TRBJ2-2, with D perhaps matching TRBD1 (5 bases). The CDR3 consists of 16 residues. Germline V gene lookup returns CDR1 SNHLY and CDR2 FYNNEI. Trimming shortened V by 2 bases and J by 0 bases, and 10 bases separated the two germline ends. CDR3 loop: CASSESQGSNTGELFF. The CDR3 DNA follows: TGTGCCAGCAGTGAAAGTCAGGGATCGAACACCGGGGAGCTGTTTTTT.

This clonotype occurred many times. The chain couples TRBV27 to TRBJ2-2; 12 nucleotides match TRBD2. The CDR3 has 16 amino acids. Trimming took 4 bases from V and 3 from J; bases not matched to a gene: 3. Germline-derived CDR1 and CDR2 are MNHEY and SMNVEV (reference sequence). The CDR3 sequence is CASSSLAGGYTGELFF. In DNA form, the CDR3 reads TGTGCCAGCAGTTCACTAGCGGGAGGTTACACCGGGGAGCTGTTTTTT.

In its sample, this clonotype was seen many times. The V call is TRBV29-1, the J call TRBJ1-1, with D possibly matching TRBD1 (5 bases). V lost 4 bases and J lost 1, with 13 bases in between. This CDR3 comprises 14 residues. CDR1 is SQVTM and CDR2 is ANQGSEA in the germline V gene. The CDR3 reads CSVVRGAENTEAFF. The CDR3 region has the DNA TGCAGCGTTGTCCGGGGCGCCGAGAACACTGAAGCTTTCTTT.

The chain joins TRBV4-1 to TRBJ2-7, with D perhaps assigned TRBD1 or TRBD2 (6 bases each). Trimming stripped 1 base from V and 6 bases from J, with 22 bases between. The CDR3 has 17 residues. Germline V gives CDR1 MGHRA, CDR2 YSYEKL. In DNA form, the CDR3 reads TGCGCCAGCAGCCAAGGGCTGAGGGGGGCAAAGGGGAGCGAGCAGTACTTC. It encodes CASSQGLRGAKGSEQYF.

This clonotype was counted between two and nine times. The chain links TRBV29-1 to TRBJ2-7; 10 bases are shared with TRBD1. The germline V gene has CDR1 SQVTM and CDR2 ANQGSEA. V lost 6 bases and J lost 3; bases outside the gene matches: 8. The CDR3 length is 14 residues. The CDR3 DNA sequence: TGCAGCGTCGCCGGGACAGGGGCCCTCTACGAGCAGTACTTC. Its protein product is CSVAGTGALYEQYF.

As regards this clonotype: A read error is possible here, since a much larger clone lies one base away. The chain carries TRBV10-3 and TRBJ2-1; D tentatively fits TRBD1 or TRBD2 (5 bases each). CDR1 is ENHRY and CDR2 is SYGVKD in the germline V gene. CDR3 length: 14 residues. This chain's CDR3 is CAIGEVGVYNEQFF. CDR3 sequence (DNA): TGTGCCATCGGTGAAGTGGGGGTCTACAATGAGCAGTTCTTC.

This clonotype was seen ten or more times. The genes are TRBV29-1 and TRBJ1-2; 7 bases map to TRBD1. The junction had 9 bases not matched to a gene; V was cut back by 2 bases and J by 9 bases. In germline, CDR1 is SQVTM, CDR2 ANQGSEA. This CDR3 has 13 amino acids. CDR3 sequence (DNA): TGCAGCGTTGAATCACGACAGGGTTTGAGCTACACCTTC. Its protein product is CSVESRQGLSYTF. The full variable domain, with the rest looked up from reference TRBV29-1 and TRBJ1-2, is SAVISQKPSRDICQRGTSLTIQCQVDSQVTMMFWYRQQPGQSLTLIATANQGSEATYESGFVIDKFPISRPNLTFSTLTVSNMSPEDSSIYLCSVESRQGLSYTFGSGTRLTVV.

This clonotype was found many times. V and J are TRBV11-2 and TRBJ2-7; D is uncertain. The germline V gene encodes CDR1 SGHAT and CDR2 FQNNGV. There are 13 residues in the CDR3. Trimming cost V 1 base and J 6 bases, with 10 bases left between them. In DNA form, the CDR3 reads TGTGCCAGCAGCTTAGGTTTCCAGGCCGAGCAGTACTTC. Translated: CASSLGFQAEQYF.

The sample holds many counts of this clonotype. This chain connects TRBV12-3 or TRBV12-4 to TRBJ2-3, with TRBD2 matching over 9 bases. V shed 7 bases and J 0 bases; nucleotides not matched to a gene: 14. The CDR3 is 18 residues long. CDR3 protein: CASTLTSGNYPSTDTQYF. The CDR3, as DNA: TGTGCCAGCACCTTGACTAGCGGAAATTATCCTAGCACAGATACGCAGTATTTT.

This chain joins TRBV6-1 and TRBJ1-1, with 7 nucleotides matching TRBD1. Germline CDR1 reads MNHNS; CDR2 reads SASEGT. There are 16 residues in the CDR3. The V and J ends lost 5 bases and 1 base, in that order; junction bases with no gene match: 10. CDR3 nucleotides: TGTGCCAGCAGTCGACAGGGAACAGGCCCGAACACTGAAGCTTTCTTT. It translates to CASSRQGTGPNTEAFF.

A few counts support this clonotype. The J gene is TRBJ2-7, the V gene TRBV27; D may be TRBD2 (5 bases). Between the trimmed V and J ends, which lost 0 bases and 2 bases, there was a span of 17 bases. CDR1 MNHEY and CDR2 SMNVEV come from the germline V gene (reference sequence). This CDR3 has 17 amino acids. The CDR3 loop is CASSLSPKTGNAYEQYF. In DNA, the CDR3 is TGTGCCAGCAGTTTATCCCCGAAAACCGGGAATGCCTACGAGCAGTACTTC.

This clonotype was observed a handful of times. A read error is likely, as this CDR3 ends without the conserved phenylalanine or tryptophan. The V call is TRBV18, the J call TRBJ2-1; D gene ambiguous. CDR3 length equals 12 residues. Germline CDR1 KGHSH, CDR2 LQKENI. The V and J ends lost 2 bases and 7 bases respectively, with 6 bases between them. The CDR3: CASSPVANEQFL. DNA for the CDR3: TGTGCCAGCTCACCAGTAGCAAATGAGCAGTTCCTC.

This clonotype was picked up many times. V is TRBV30 and J is TRBJ2-7; TRBD1 matches 7 bases. V dropped 3 bases and J dropped 4; count of bases not matched to a gene: 12. CDR3 length: 15 amino acids. CDR1 is GTSNPN, CDR2 SVGIG, per germline (reference sequence). The CDR3 DNA reads as TGTGCCTGGAGGAGAGACAGGGTATGGTCTTACGAGCAGTACTTC. Protein product: CAWRRDRVWSYEQYF.

This clonotype was seen at least ten times. V is TRBV27 and J is TRBJ2-5; D uncertain. CDR1 is MNHEY, CDR2 SMNVEV, per germline (reference sequence). The CDR3 runs 15 residues. Trimming removed 4 bases from V and 3 bases from J, with 15 bases in between. As DNA, the CDR3 is TGTGCCAGCAGTTCCAATTATGGTAGGGAAGAGACCCAGTACTTC. This translates into CASSSNYGREETQYF.

This clonotype was found many times. The rearrangement joins TRBV20-1 to TRBJ1-1; 8 bases line up with TRBD1. This CDR3 has 18 residues. Trimming cost V 2 bases and J 0 bases; bases outside gene matches: 14. Germline V gene lookup returns CDR1 DFQATT and CDR2 SNEGSKA (reference sequence). The CDR3, as DNA: TGCAGTGCTAGACCGGGAGGGATGGCAGGGGGCCTGAACACTGAAGCTTTCTTT. Protein: CSARPGGMAGGLNTEAFF.

This clonotype came up a few times. V is TRBV18 and J is TRBJ1-4; the D is unclear. The ends were cut back, 2 bases at V and 5 bases at J, with 12 bases in the middle. CDR1 is KGHSH and CDR2 is LQKENI in the germline V gene. The CDR3 is 15 residues long. The CDR3 sequence: CASSPSFQQNEKLFF. DNA of the CDR3: TGTGCCAGCTCACCATCCTTCCAGCAAAATGAAAAACTGTTTTTT.

CDR3 bases: TGTGCCAGCAGCCCCCAAGGACAGGGTGATGGCTACACCTTC. The encoded protein is CASSPQGQGDGYTF. The rearrangement joins TRBV7-9 to TRBJ1-2, with 8 bases identical to TRBD1. Germline values: CDR1 SEHNR, CDR2 FQNEAQ (reference sequence). Trimming took 5 bases from V and 6 from J; bases not matched to a gene: 8. The CDR3 length is 14 residues. Full variable domain (rest looked up from reference TRBV7-9 and TRBJ1-2): DTGVSQNPRHKITKRGQNVTFRCDPISEHNRLYWYRQTLGQGPEFLTYFQNEAQLEKSRLLSDRFSAERPKGSFSTLEIQRTEQGDSAMYLCASSPQGQGDGYTFGSGTRLTVV.

At least ten counts were recorded for this clonotype. The chain uses TRBV19 and TRBJ1-5; the D gene is possibly TRBD1 (5 bases). The germline CDR1 and CDR2 sequences are LNHDA and SQIVND (reference sequence). This CDR3 spans 15 amino acids. Trimming shortened V by 5 bases and J by 5 bases, and 16 bases separated the two germline ends. This CDR3 reads CASSSGGGEDQPQHF. The CDR3 nucleotides read TGTGCCAGTAGTTCGGGGGGGGGAGAGGATCAGCCCCAGCATTTT. Complete variable domain (other parts from reference TRBV19 and TRBJ1-5): DGGITQSPKYLFRKEGQNVTLSCEQNLNHDAMYWYRQDPGQGLRLIYYSQIVNDFQKGDIAEGYSVSREKKESFPLTVTSAQKNPTAFYLCASSSGGGEDQPQHFGDGTRLSIL.

This clonotype was seen many times. This chain links TRBV6-5 with TRBJ1-3, with no clear D. Trimming stripped 2 bases from V and 0 bases from J, with 14 bases between. The CDR3 consists of 17 residues. From germline, CDR1 is MNHEY and CDR2 SVGAGI. CDR3 DNA sequence: TGTGCCAGCAGTTACAGGGCAGGATCCCTCTCTGGAAACACCATATATTTT. Protein product: CASSYRAGSLSGNTIYF.

This clonotype was counted ten times or more. V usage is TRBV10-3 and J usage is TRBJ1-6; 8 nucleotides match TRBD1. The CDR3 is 13 residues long. Germline loops: CDR1 ENHRY, CDR2 SYGVKD. V trimming: 11 bases; J trimming: 7 bases; junction bases outside the gene matches: 7. The CDR3 DNA sequence: TGTGCCTCCACCGGACAGGGCAATTCACCCCTCCACTTT. Protein sequence: CASTGQGNSPLHF.

This clonotype came up many times. The V and J genes are TRBV2 and TRBJ2-3; D may be TRBD1 (6 bases). With 1 base removed from V and 2 bases from J, the gap between germline ends came to 13 bases. The V gene's germline CDR1 is SNHLY and CDR2 FYNNEI. This CDR3 is built from 16 residues. CDR3 DNA: TGTGCCAGCAGTGAAGAGCAGGGGACAACCACAGATACGCAGTATTTT. It specifies CASSEEQGTTTDTQYF.

This clonotype was observed at least ten times. CDR3 amino acids: CASSLRVTPLHF. Here the CDR3 DNA reads TGTGCCAGCAGTTTACGGGTGACACCCCTCCACTTT. This chain joins TRBV28 and TRBJ1-6; the D is unclear. Germline CDR1 is MDHEN and CDR2 is SYDVKM. This CDR3 has 12 amino acids. The V end was cut by 2 bases, the J end by 11 bases, with 7 bases between.

This clonotype was observed at least ten times. This chain joins TRBV11-3 and TRBJ2-1; TRBD2 is a possible D gene (6 bases). V was cut by 4 bases and J by 1 base, with 11 bases left in between. Germline CDR1 SGHNT, CDR2 YENEEA. The CDR3 is 15 amino acids. The CDR3 region has the DNA TGTGCCAGCAGCTCGGGCGGGATTTCCTACAATGAGCAGTTCTTC. Its protein is CASSSGGISYNEQFF.

Many counts were recorded for this clonotype. The chain is built from TRBV7-9 and TRBJ1-4; no firm D call. CDR3 size: 16 residues. Trimming left V 2 bases short and J 2 bases short, with 12 bases between. Germline CDR1 and CDR2: SEHNR and FQNEAQ (reference sequence). CDR3: CASSLSKGGTNEKLFF. The CDR3 DNA reads as TGTGCCAGCAGCTTATCTAAAGGAGGGACTAATGAAAAACTGTTTTTT.